This record looks at one T cell receptor beta chain sequence and its context. The CDR3 loop spans 15 amino acids. The germline CDR1 and CDR2 sequences are SGHTA and FQGTGA. Trimming shortened V by 5 bases and J by 8 bases, and 19 bases separated the two germline ends. This entry comes from a study of shared clonotypes between healthy human individuals. CD45RO negativity and positive selection for CCR7 defined naive CD8 cells, a population that excluded terminally differentiated effector memory CD45RA+ cells. Sequenced by immunoSEQ multiplex PCR; TCRdb stores in-frame clones only, minus some. The sample includes around 2,000,000 clones, roughly 95% seen only once; the top ten take 0.9% to 1.5%.

Sequenced material: naive CD8+ T cells sorted from blood. V is TRBV7-3 and J is TRBJ2-1, with TRBD2 as a possible D gene (7 bases). This receptor was taken from a young man in good health. The CDR3 coding sequence is TGTGCCAGCAGCCCGGAGGGGGGGCCCCCCCATGAGCAGTTCTTC. This gives the protein CASSPEGGPPHEQFF.